This is a list of T cell receptor beta chains from one sample in a study of T cell responses to AZD1222 COVID-19 vaccine. Profiled with immunoSEQ multiplex PCR; TCRdb holds only in-frame clones, not every one. This sample has around 140,000 clones, with under 90% found just once. The specimen was peripheral blood, collected on day 0 of AZD1222 vaccination. Receptor source: an adult in good health. The CDR3 runs from the conserved cysteine through the conserved F or W. Fields, in order: J gene, V gene, CDR3 length, CDR3 protein.

>TRBJ2-3|TRBV3-1/TRBV3-2|15
CASSPGSPSTDTQYF
>TRBJ1-5|TRBV19|16
CASSIPGGGMRKEQHF
>TRBJ2-7|TRBV12-3/TRBV12-4|12
CASGSPGYEQYF
>TRBJ1-2|TRBV7-9|13
CASSLEGGEGYTF
>TRBJ2-3|TRBV14|16
CASSQTGAAAEDTQYF
>TRBJ1-2|TRBV28|11
CASSLVDGYTF
>TRBJ1-2|TRBV28|13
CASSLYLGVGYTF
>TRBJ2-1|TRBV11-2|12
CASSWTGTMQFF
>TRBJ1-4|TRBV2|11
CASSEYEKLFF
>TRBJ2-7|TRBV13|16
CASSLGSGGNLYEQYF
>TRBJ1-5|TRBV28|15
CASSSGQTSNQPQHF
>TRBJ1-2|TRBV23-1|21
CASNLFLSPRGRGFVDYGYTF
>TRBJ1-5|TRBV19|12
CASTRSHQPQHF
>TRBJ2-1|TRBV5-1|15
CASSVRGIGYNEQFF
>TRBJ2-5|TRBV29-1|13
CSVSAGGGETQYF
>TRBJ2-3|TRBV5-1|13
CASSLALGTPQYF
>TRBJ2-2|TRBV7-2|14
CASTGTRYTGELFF
>TRBJ2-3|TRBV24-1|15
CATSDSTSGGGTQYF
>TRBJ2-7|TRBV5-1|15
CASSLALQGGYEQYF
>TRBJ1-6|TRBV3-1/TRBV3-2|16
CASSLTTVSLGSPLHF
>TRBJ2-3|TRBV29-1|13
CSVGLTGPDTQYF
>TRBJ2-7|TRBV11-3|12
CASSLDNSEQYF
>TRBJ1-2|TRBV28|12
CASSLRNYGYTF
>TRBJ1-6|TRBV9|15
CASSVGRNYNSPLHF
>TRBJ2-5|TRBV5-1|17
CASSLSLASGGQETQYF
>TRBJ1-6|TRBV24-1|15
CATPILDSYNSPLHF
>TRBJ1-1|TRBV4-3|14
CASSQALLTLSAFF
>TRBJ2-7|TRBV19|15
CASSNSGQGIYEQYF
>TRBJ1-1|TRBV29-1|11
CSAPRGTEAFF
>TRBJ2-6|TRBV4-3|15
CASSQGDVGANVLTF
>TRBJ1-3|TRBV30|14
CAWGTGGSGNTIYF
>TRBJ2-3|TRBV19|15
CASKASGRGTDTQYF
>TRBJ2-3|TRBV11-3|15
CASSFGGGSTDTQYF
>TRBJ2-7|TRBV15|16
CATSQGGIKSSYEQYF
>TRBJ1-5|TRBV5-5|14
CASSLERGDQPQHF
>TRBJ1-1|TRBV6-5|12
CASSYGDTEAFF
>TRBJ1-6|TRBV27|13
CASSILTDSPLHF
>TRBJ1-2|TRBV28|13
CASSSGSSNGYTF
>TRBJ1-2|TRBV7-9|16
CASSFFAGNLGSGYTF
>TRBJ1-5|TRBV29-1|13
CSVAGGLDQPQHF
>TRBJ2-7|TRBV19|14
CASSKRDGTYEQYF
>TRBJ2-5|TRBV9|13
CASSEGGQETQYF
>TRBJ1-6|TRBV4-3|16
CASSQESWARGSPLHF
>TRBJ2-7|TRBV5-4|14
CASSTRDTSYEQYF
>TRBJ2-1|TRBV7-9|16
CASSLRVLAGFNEQFF